A single sample is the source of the 20 T cell receptor beta chains below, sequenced in a study of blood T cell repertoires in COVID-19. Generated by immunoSEQ multiplex PCR, the TCRdb table keeps only in-frame clones and is missing some. The table shows over 350,000 clones, with roughly 90% occurring only once. The sequencing sample was made of peripheral blood. The source is a woman in her twenties or thirties with acute or convalescent COVID-19.

The rearrangement uses TRBV7-8 and TRBJ2-3; D possibly corresponds to TRBD1 (5 bases). Trimming pared 1 base from V and 4 bases from J, leaving 9 bases between. This CDR3 spans 14 amino acids. The germline V gene has CDR1 SGHVS and CDR2 FQNEAQ. This chain's CDR3 is CASSLVSRADTQYF. Here the CDR3 DNA reads TGTGCCAGCAGCTTAGTGTCCAGGGCAGATACGCAGTATTTT.

The chain joins TRBV7-7 to TRBJ2-7; possibly TRBD1 for D (5 bases). The V and J ends lost 6 bases and 2 bases respectively, with 20 bases between them. The CDR3 is 16 residues long. Germline V CDR1 and CDR2: SSHAT, FNYEAQ (reference sequence). CDR3 nucleotides: TGTGCCAGCAGATACGTTACAGGCCCCTTACCCTACGAGCAGTACTTC. It yields the protein CASRYVTGPLPYEQYF.

This chain connects TRBV4-1 to TRBJ1-2, with D possibly being TRBD1 (5 bases). Trimming cost V 0 bases and J 3 bases, with 11 bases left between them. CDR1 and CDR2 (germline): MGHRA, YSYEKL. The CDR3 is 15 residues long. The CDR3 reads CASSQDAGNHYGYTF. The CDR3 nucleotides read TGCGCCAGCAGCCAAGATGCAGGGAACCACTATGGCTACACCTTC.

This chain links TRBV27 with TRBJ1-1, with TRBD1 identical over 7 bases. Germline V lookup: CDR1 MNHEY, CDR2 SMNVEV (reference sequence). V was pared by 6 bases and J by 1 base, with 8 bases of the junction left unmatched. The CDR3 is 15 amino acids. CDR3 nucleotides: TGTGCCAGCAGGGGGGGACAGCAGGGGAACACTGAAGCTTTCTTT. Amino acid sequence: CASRGGQQGNTEAFF.

V gene TRBV5-1 combines with J gene TRBJ2-1, with TRBD1 identical over 8 bases. The CDR3 sequence is 19 residues long. V lost 0 bases, J lost 0 bases, and 11 bases stayed unmatched. CDR1 and CDR2 (germline): SGHRS, YFSETQ. CDR3 DNA: TGCGCCAGCAGCTTGGCGACAGGGGCCGACTTTAGCTCCTACAATGAGCAGTTCTTC. This encodes CASSLATGADFSSYNEQFF.

The chain employs TRBV6-5 and TRBJ2-7; 7 nucleotides line up with TRBD1. The trim removed 7 bases at V and 4 bases at J, leaving 1 base unmatched. The CDR3 spans 11 residues. Germline loops: CDR1 MNHEY, CDR2 SVGAGI. The CDR3 sequence is CASKQGYEQYF. As DNA, the CDR3 is TGTGCCAGCAAACAGGGGTACGAGCAGTACTTC.

The chain employs TRBV9 and TRBJ2-3, with D possibly TRBD1 on 5 matching bases. V lost 0 bases and J lost 0, with 11 bases in between. The CDR3 consists of 16 residues. CDR1 and CDR2 from the germline V gene are SGDLS and YYNGEE. CDR3 in DNA: TGTGCCAGCAGCGTAGGGTGGGGCCAGAGCACAGATACGCAGTATTTT. Translated, it gives CASSVGWGQSTDTQYF.

This chain uses TRBV24-1 with TRBJ2-2; TRBD1 matches at 8 bases. V lost 3 bases and J lost 6; bases outside the gene matches: 8. The CDR3 is 16 residues long. The germline V gene encodes CDR1 KGHDR and CDR2 SFDVKD. The CDR3 loop is CATSDPGTGLPGELFF. For the CDR3, the DNA is TGTGCCACCAGTGATCCCGGGACAGGTTTGCCCGGGGAGCTGTTTTTT.

The V call is TRBV6-1, the J call TRBJ1-2; D is unresolved. CDR3 size: 13 residues. From germline, CDR1 is MNHNS and CDR2 SASEGT. V lost 5 bases to trimming and J lost 3 bases, with 10 bases between them. The CDR3 region has the DNA TGTGCCAGCAGTATCGAGTCGGACTATGGCTACACCTTC. As protein: CASSIESDYGYTF.

The chain links TRBV6-6 to TRBJ2-7; tentative D call: TRBD1 (6 bases). With 6 bases removed from V and 5 bases from J, the gap between germline ends came to 17 bases. Germline V gene lookup returns CDR1 MNHNY and CDR2 SVGAGI (reference sequence). CDR3 length: 14 amino acids. The CDR3: CASSVNTGIHEQYF. The CDR3 DNA is TGTGCCAGCAGCGTTAACACAGGGATCCACGAGCAGTACTTC.

V usage is TRBV6-4 and J usage is TRBJ2-1; 11 nucleotides agree with TRBD2. This CDR3 is built from 16 residues. The germline gives CDR1 MRHNA, CDR2 SNTAGT. The V and J ends lost 10 bases and 4 bases, in that order; junction bases with no gene match: 12. CDR3 coding DNA: TGTGCCATCAGCCGGGCTAGCGGGGGGTGGTACAATGAGCAGTTCTTC. Translation gives CAISRASGGWYNEQFF.

This CDR3 is CASSMGQGSREQYF. In DNA, the CDR3 is TGTGCCAGCAGTATGGGACAGGGGAGTCGCGAGCAGTACTTC. The V gene is TRBV3-1 (or the pseudogene TRBV3-2), the J gene TRBJ2-7; TRBD1 agrees at 10 bases. The CDR3 totals 14 residues. Germline V lookup: CDR1 LGHDT, CDR2 YNNKEL (reference sequence). Unmatched junction bases numbered 8, after V lost 6 bases and J lost 6 bases.

J is TRBJ2-3 and V is TRBV10-3; D is undetermined. Germline loops: CDR1 ENHRY, CDR2 SYGVKD. This CDR3 spans 14 amino acids. The ends were cut back, 5 bases at V and 2 bases at J, with 11 bases in the middle. DNA for the CDR3: TGTGCCATCAGTCCAGGCACATTCACAGATACGCAGTATTTT. Amino acids: CAISPGTFTDTQYF.

Here the CDR3 reads CAWSSQVGEAFF. The CDR3 nucleotides read TGTGCCTGGAGTAGCCAGGTGGGTGAAGCTTTCTTT. The V call is TRBV30, the J call TRBJ1-1; D ambiguous. Trimming stripped 2 bases from V and 7 bases from J, with 11 bases between. Germline CDR1 reads GTSNPN; CDR2 reads SVGIG (reference sequence). The CDR3 sequence is 12 residues long. The full variable domain, its missing parts supplied by reference TRBV30 and TRBJ1-1, is SQTIHQWPATLVQPVGSPLSLECTVEGTSNPNLYWYRQAAGRGLQLLFYSVGIGQISSEVPQNLSASRPQDRQFILSSKKLLLSDSGFYLCAWSSQVGEAFFGQGTRLTVV.

The chain recombines TRBV11-2 with TRBJ2-7; TRBD2 aligns across 9 bases. Germline CDR1 and CDR2: SGHAT and FQNNGV. CDR3 length equals 17 residues. V was pared by 5 bases and J by 7 bases, with 18 bases of the junction left unmatched. CDR3 sequence: CASSPRFGAGGVWEQYF. The CDR3 DNA follows: TGTGCCAGCAGCCCCCGGTTTGGAGCGGGGGGAGTGTGGGAGCAGTACTTC.

V and J are TRBV6-5 and TRBJ2-3, with 9 bases identical to TRBD2. V was clipped by 5 bases and J by 0 bases; unmatched bases: 0. CDR1 and CDR2 (germline): MNHEY, SVGAGI. This CDR3 is built from 14 residues. In DNA form, the CDR3 reads TGTGCCAGCAGTAGCGGGGGGAGCACAGATACGCAGTATTTT. This codes for CASSSGGSTDTQYF.

The rearrangement uses TRBV3-1 (or the pseudogene TRBV3-2) and TRBJ2-5, with D uncertain. Per germline, CDR1 LGHDT and CDR2 YNNKEL (reference sequence). V was clipped by 3 bases and J by 0 bases, with 14 bases between them. This CDR3 is built from 16 residues. The CDR3 bases are TGTGCCAGCAGCCACAGAAGACTCGAGTACCAAGAGACCCAGTACTTC. It encodes CASSHRRLEYQETQYF.

This clone has just one count. V gene TRBV7-8 combines with J gene TRBJ2-7; 8 nucleotides agree with TRBD2. Germline V CDR1 and CDR2: SGHVS, FQNEAQ. Germline trimming cut 2 bases from V and 7 bases from J; bases unmatched to any gene: 10. The CDR3 has 15 residues. The CDR3 protein is CASSLNAGGAKEQYF. The CDR3 region has the DNA TGTGCCAGCAGCTTAAACGCCGGGGGGGCGAAAGAGCAGTACTTC.

The genes are TRBV11-2 and TRBJ2-2; maybe TRBD2 (7 bases). Trimming stripped 10 bases from V and 4 bases from J, with 16 bases between. This CDR3 has 14 residues. CDR1 and CDR2 from the germline V gene are SGHAT and FQNNGV. Written as DNA, the CDR3 is TGTGCCACCGAGGGGGGGCAAGTCACCGGGGAGCTGTTTTTT. This encodes CATEGGQVTGELFF.

The chain is built from TRBV24-1 and TRBJ2-1, with D possibly being TRBD1 (5 bases). The CDR3 runs to 13 residues. Germline V lookup: CDR1 KGHDR, CDR2 SFDVKD. The V end lost 2 bases, the J end lost 8 bases, and 9 bases lay between the germline ends. CDR3 sequence reads: CATSDSRVDEQFF. CDR3 nucleotide sequence: TGTGCCACCAGTGATTCCAGGGTGGATGAGCAGTTCTTC.